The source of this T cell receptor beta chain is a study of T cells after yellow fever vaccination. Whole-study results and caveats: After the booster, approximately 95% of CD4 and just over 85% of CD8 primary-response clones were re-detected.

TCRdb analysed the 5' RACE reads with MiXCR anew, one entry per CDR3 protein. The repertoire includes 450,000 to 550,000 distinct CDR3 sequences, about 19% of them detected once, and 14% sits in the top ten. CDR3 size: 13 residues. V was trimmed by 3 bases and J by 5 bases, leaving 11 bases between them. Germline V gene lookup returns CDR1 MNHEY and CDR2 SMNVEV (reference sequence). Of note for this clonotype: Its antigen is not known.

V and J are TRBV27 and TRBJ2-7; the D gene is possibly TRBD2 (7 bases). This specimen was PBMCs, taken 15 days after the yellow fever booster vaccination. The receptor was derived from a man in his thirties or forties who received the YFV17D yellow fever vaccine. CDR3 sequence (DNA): TGTGCCAGCAGTTTCGGGGGGCTCGACGAGCAGTACTTC. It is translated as CASSFGGLDEQYF.